Following are 13 T cell receptor beta chains from one sample sequenced in a study of T cell responses to AZD1222 COVID-19 vaccine. Only in-frame clones appear in the TCRdb table, and some are missing; sequencing was by immunoSEQ multiplex PCR. The table has over 120,000 clones, around 84% seen once. This specimen was peripheral blood, taken 28 days after the second AZD1222 dose. These receptors all stem from an adult who received the AZD1222 COVID-19 vaccine.

The chain combines TRBV5-6 with TRBJ2-7; 7 bases match TRBD2. The CDR3 is made up of 11 amino acids. CDR1 and CDR2 from the germline V gene are SGHDT and YYEEEE. This chain's CDR3 is CASSSETSCSV. CDR3 bases: TGTGCCAGCAGCTCAGAGACTAGCTGCTCGGTC.

This clone has just one count. V and J are TRBV6-4 and TRBJ2-3, with TRBD2 matching over 7 bases. Unmatched junction bases numbered 6, after V lost 4 bases and J lost 2 bases. Germline V lookup: CDR1 MRHNA, CDR2 SNTAGT. CDR3 length equals 15 residues. CDR3 sequence: CASSVSGGYTDTQYF. The CDR3 DNA reads TGTGCCAGCAGTGTCTCGGGGGGTTACACAGATACGCAGTATTTT.

CDR3 region: CASSLGTAENTIYF. CDR3 coding DNA: TGCGCCAGCAGCTTGGGGACGGCTGAAAACACCATATATTTT. This chain joins TRBV5-1 and TRBJ1-3, with D unclear. The CDR3 is 14 residues long. The germline gives CDR1 SGHRS, CDR2 YFSETQ. V was clipped by 0 bases and J by 6 bases, with 10 bases between them.

V is TRBV11-2 and J is TRBJ2-1; 12 positions agree with TRBD2. The CDR3 runs 18 residues. Germline V lookup: CDR1 SGHAT, CDR2 FQNNGV. The ends lost 2 bases at V and 0 bases at J; junction bases unmatched: 5. The CDR3 protein is CASSLLAGGSSSYNEQFF. CDR3 DNA: TGTGCCAGCAGCTTACTAGCGGGGGGGTCTAGCTCCTACAATGAGCAGTTCTTC.

This clone was counted once. The chain has TRBV6-7 and TRBJ1-5; the D is unclear. TRBV6-7 is annotated as an ORF whose role is uncertain. The V end lost 0 bases, the J end lost 6 bases, and 9 bases lay between the germline ends. This CDR3 has 14 amino acids. CDR3 amino acids: CASSYSTEAQPQHF. The CDR3, as DNA: TGTGCCAGCAGTTACTCGACGGAAGCTCAGCCCCAGCATTTT.

This chain uses TRBV10-3 with TRBJ2-3, with TRBD1 matching 8 bases. Germline lookup yields CDR1 ENHRY and CDR2 SYGVKD. CDR3 length: 13 amino acids. After removal of 7 bases from V and 7 bases from J, the junction contained 7 bases not matched to a gene. The CDR3, as DNA: TGTGCCATCACCGGGGACAGGACGTATACGCAGTATTTT. This gives the protein CAITGDRTYTQYF.

The rearrangement joins TRBV6-6 to TRBJ1-5, with D possibly being TRBD1 (5 bases). Germline V gene lookup returns CDR1 MNHNY and CDR2 SVGAGI (reference sequence). The CDR3 runs 15 residues. V shed 0 bases and J shed 2 bases, with 8 bases lying between them. The CDR3 DNA is TGTGCCAGCAGTTACTCTTTGGGGGGCAATCAGCCCCAGCATTTT. Its translation is CASSYSLGGNQPQHF.

J is TRBJ2-7 and V is TRBV3-1 (or the pseudogene TRBV3-2); TRBD1 or TRBD2 may be the D gene (5 bases each). V lost 4 bases and J lost 1, with 20 bases in between. Germline lookup yields CDR1 LGHDT and CDR2 YNNKEL (reference sequence). The CDR3 loop spans 17 amino acids. The CDR3 DNA reads TGTGCCAGCAGCCTCGCCCAAGGGGCCTGGGGGTCCTACGAGCAGTACTTC. This gives the protein CASSLAQGAWGSYEQYF.

The chain couples TRBV19 to TRBJ1-1, with D possibly being TRBD1 (6 bases). Germline loops: CDR1 LNHDA, CDR2 SQIVND (reference sequence). The germline V and J ends were trimmed by 8 bases and 1 base, with 11 bases remaining between them. This CDR3 is 13 amino acids long. The CDR3 reads CASSDRENTEAFF. The CDR3 DNA sequence: TGTGCCAGTTCGGACAGAGAGAACACTGAAGCTTTCTTT. Drawing the rest from reference TRBV19 and TRBJ1-1, the complete variable domain is DGGITQSPKYLFRKEGQNVTLSCEQNLNHDAMYWYRQDPGQGLRLIYYSQIVNDFQKGDIAEGYSVSREKKESFPLTVTSAQKNPTAFYLCASSDRENTEAFFGQGTRLTVV.

This clone showed up just a few times. The CDR3 DNA is TGCAGCGGGGCGTGGGGGTCTGGAAACACCATATATTTT. Residues: CSGAWGSGNTIYF. The chain has TRBV29-1 and TRBJ1-3; D is possibly TRBD1 (5 bases). CDR3 length equals 13 residues. Per germline, CDR1 SQVTM and CDR2 ANQGSEA. Trimming removed 7 bases at V and 1 base at J, with 11 bases between.

This chain connects TRBV19 to TRBJ1-1; a weak D match, TRBD1 (5 bases). V lost 5 bases and J lost 1, with 11 bases in between. Germline V gene lookup returns CDR1 LNHDA and CDR2 SQIVND (reference sequence). The CDR3 sequence is 14 residues long. CDR3 in amino acids: CASSSGTSNTEAFF. CDR3 nucleotides: TGTGCCAGTAGTTCCGGGACCTCGAACACTGAAGCTTTCTTT. Together with reference TRBV19 and TRBJ1-1, the CDR3 gives the full variable domain: DGGITQSPKYLFRKEGQNVTLSCEQNLNHDAMYWYRQDPGQGLRLIYYSQIVNDFQKGDIAEGYSVSREKKESFPLTVTSAQKNPTAFYLCASSSGTSNTEAFFGQGTRLTVV.

The V and J genes are TRBV9 and TRBJ2-4; D is tentatively TRBD1 or TRBD2 (6 bases each). CDR3 size: 15 residues. Germline CDR1 SGDLS, CDR2 YYNGEE. The V and J ends lost 0 bases and 2 bases respectively, with 9 bases between them. The CDR3 nucleotides are TGTGCCAGCAGCGTAGGCGGGACAACCAAAAACATTCAGTACTTC. It translates to CASSVGGTTKNIQYF. The full variable domain, in which reference TRBV9 and TRBJ2-4 provide the parts outside the CDR3, is DSGVTQTPKHLITATGQRVTLRCSPRSGDLSVYWYQQSLDQGLQFLIQYYNGEERAKGNILERFSAQQFPDLHSELNLSSLELGDSALYFCASSVGGTTKNIQYFGAGTRLSVL.

The chain joins TRBV3-1 (or the pseudogene TRBV3-2) to TRBJ1-1; tentatively, D is TRBD1 (6 bases). Germline V lookup: CDR1 LGHDT, CDR2 YNNKEL (reference sequence). The CDR3 sequence is 14 residues long. Trimming stripped 1 base from V and 5 bases from J, with 11 bases between. The chain's CDR3 is CASSQVGGGTEAFF. The DNA for the CDR3 is TGTGCCAGCAGCCAAGTTGGAGGGGGGACTGAAGCTTTCTTT.